The source of this T cell receptor (beta chain) is a study of blood T cells in healthy people across ages. Looking at the study overall: For every two T cells, template switching captured about one barcoded beta molecule. Study-level findings and limits: Among T cells, TCR beta diversity per million cells dropped roughly linearly as age rose. Estimates of total diversity, which came from one million sequenced T cells, were considered to be underestimates. Both higher diversity and more naive CD4+ cells marked long-lived donors when set against aged donors.

On this clonotype itself: Antigen specificity is unknown.

The second PCR ran about 6 to 11 cycles with a sample-barcoded 5' primer and J-beta primers. MiXCR, run by TCRdb on the 5' RACE reads, gives a single entry per CDR3 protein. The data hold about 780,000 distinct CDR3 sequences, with around 50% observed a single time. J gave up 7 bases and V 6 bases, and 15 bases lay outside the gene matches. The CDR3 is 16 residues long. Per germline, CDR1 DFQATT and CDR2 SNEGSKA (reference sequence). The sequence came from an older man in good health. The rearrangement links TRBV20-1 to TRBJ1-4; the match to TRBD1 covers 9 bases. The sample consisted of blood. This chain's CDR3 is CSAEPGTGTRSEKLFF. Written as DNA, the CDR3 is TGCAGTGCGGAGCCCGGGACAGGGACCAGGAGTGAAAAACTGTTTTTT.